This T cell receptor (beta chain) came from a study of regulatory T cells in long-lasting Graves disease. Per the germline V gene, CDR1 is ENHRY and CDR2 is SYGVKD. Losses at the gene ends were 9 bases for V and 6 bases for J; bases not matched to a gene: 6. The CDR3 sequence is 13 residues long. Arm-PCR with iRepertoire HTBI primers amplified the CDR3 regions for these TCR beta libraries. TCRdb reprocessed the multiplex PCR reads via MiXCR and lists one record per CDR3 protein. Among around 460,000 distinct CDR3 sequences, 11% to 15% were seen once, and the ten largest hold roughly a sixth. Indicated time point: newly diagnosed GD, antithyroid drugs for less than 3 months. RNA from PBMCs was the source of the TCR library. This same sample was also part of a study on T cells in Graves' hyperthyroidism and ophthalmopathy.

This chain uses TRBV10-3 with TRBJ2-7; 12 bases fit TRBD2. Source: peripheral blood mononuclear cells (PBMCs), taken at new diagnosis, from a patient treated with antithyroid drugs. This TCR was recovered from a woman aged 45 to 65 with Graves disease. The CDR3, as DNA: TGTGCCATACGACTAGCGGGAGAAGGCGAGCAGTACTTC. Its protein is CAIRLAGEGEQYF.